The rows below give T cell receptor beta chains drawn from one sample of a study of T cell changes during pregnancy in multiple sclerosis. Generated by immunoSEQ multiplex PCR, the TCRdb table keeps only in-frame clones and is missing some. The sample lists some 71,000 clones, 92% occurring once. Here the sequenced sample was peripheral blood, taken after pregnancy. Receptors were obtained from a female donor with multiple sclerosis, enrolled in a pregnancy study. Each CDR3 is given with its conserved first and last residue. D genes are given only for firm matches. Size values are once, few and many counts, or a class for expanded clones, and some rows have none.

.	.	TRBJ2-3	14	TRBV5-5	CASSTDSAGDTQYF	TGTGCCAGCAGCACGGACTCGGCTGGTGATACGCAGTATTTT
.	.	TRBJ1-2	11	TRBV28	CASRLRAGYTF	TGTGCCAGCAGATTAAGAGCAGGCTACACCTTC
.	TRBD2	TRBJ2-5	13	TRBV19	CASSSIAGETQYF	TGTGCCAGTAGTAGTATAGCGGGAGAGACCCAGTACTTC
once	.	TRBJ2-5	15	TRBV25-1	CASSEQDRPEETQYF	TGTGCCAGCAGTGAACAGGACAGACCTGAAGAGACCCAGTACTTC
many	TRBD1	TRBJ2-7	16	TRBV6-1	CASSELSGQGDDEQYF	TGTGCCAGCAGTGAATTGTCGGGACAGGGGGACGACGAGCAGTACTTC
.	.	TRBJ2-3	14	TRBV19	CASSLLESTDTQYF	TGTGCCAGTAGCCTTCTAGAGAGCACAGATACGCAGTATTTT
.	.	TRBJ2-7	15	TRBV5-4	CASSLGTGSSYEQYF	TGTGCCAGCAGCTTGGGAACAGGAAGCTCCTACGAGCAGTACTTC
.	.	TRBJ1-5	16	TRBV6-6	CASSQIDTYSNQPQHF	TGTGCCAGCAGCCAAATCGACACTTATAGCAATCAGCCCCAGCATTTT
.	.	TRBJ2-6	12	TRBV29-1	CSVRSGANVLTF	TGCAGCGTTCGGTCTGGGGCCAACGTCCTGACTTTC
.	.	TRBJ2-1	13	TRBV7-2	CASSQSEGTLPFF	TGTGCCAGCAGCCAGAGCGAGGGAACCCTCCCGTTCTTC
.	TRBD1	TRBJ2-1	14	TRBV30	CAWSSPGQYNEQFF	TGTGCCTGGAGTTCCCCGGGACAGTACAATGAGCAGTTCTTC
.	.	TRBJ2-2	17	TRBV4-1	CASNTNQWGPDTGELFF	TGCGCCAGCAACACAAACCAGTGGGGGCCCGACACCGGGGAGCTGTTTTTT
.	.	TRBJ1-4	14	TRBV10-3	CAIRGSSTNEKLFF	TGTGCCATCAGAGGGAGCTCAACTAATGAAAAACTGTTTTTT
.	.	TRBJ2-7	15	TRBV5-6	CASSLVALSPYEQYF	TGTGCCAGCAGCTTGGTAGCTCTGAGCCCCTACGAGCAGTACTTC
.	TRBD1	TRBJ2-7	15	TRBV5-4	CASSSRDRDSYEQYF	TGTGCCAGCAGTTCCCGGGACAGGGACTCCTACGAGCAGTACTTC
.	.	TRBJ2-3	13	TRBV6-1	CASSEGRDNTQYF	TGTGCCAGCAGTGAAGGGAGAGATAATACGCAGTATTTT
.	TRBD1	TRBJ2-7	13	TRBV29-1	CSGRQGASYEQYF	TGCAGCGGCAGACAGGGGGCCTCCTACGAGCAGTACTTC
.	TRBD1	TRBJ2-1	14	TRBV7-3	CASGFQGAVGEQFF	TGTGCCAGCGGGTTTCAGGGGGCGGTGGGTGAGCAGTTCTTC